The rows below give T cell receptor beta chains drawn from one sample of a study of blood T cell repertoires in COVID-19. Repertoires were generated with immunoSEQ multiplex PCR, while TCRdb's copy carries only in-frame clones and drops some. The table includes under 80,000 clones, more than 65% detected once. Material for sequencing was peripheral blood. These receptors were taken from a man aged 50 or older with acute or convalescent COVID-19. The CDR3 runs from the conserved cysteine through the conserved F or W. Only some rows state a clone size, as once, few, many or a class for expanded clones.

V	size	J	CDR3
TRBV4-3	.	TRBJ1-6	CASSQVPGQGRSPLHF
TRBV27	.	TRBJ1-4	CASSPAGRDRRRKLFF
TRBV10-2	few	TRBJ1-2	CASNPDRGYGYTF
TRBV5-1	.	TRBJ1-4	CASSLAGQGNEKLFF
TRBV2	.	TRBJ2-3	CASQVLPADTQYF
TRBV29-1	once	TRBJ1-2	CSAQRGYGYTF
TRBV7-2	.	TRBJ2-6	CASSLAIRGAGANVLTF
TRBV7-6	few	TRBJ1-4	CASSLGPASPNEKLFF
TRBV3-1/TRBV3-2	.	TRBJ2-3	CASSQESSTDTQYF
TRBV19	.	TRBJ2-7	CASKAGRGSSYEQYF
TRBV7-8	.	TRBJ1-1	CASSLQYRGTSTTEAFF
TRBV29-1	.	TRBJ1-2	CSVVARGWYGYTF
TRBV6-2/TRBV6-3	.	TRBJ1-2	CASSLRTGRTGYTF
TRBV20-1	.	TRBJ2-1	CSARGDNEQFF
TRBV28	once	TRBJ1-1	CASTPWEDTEAFF
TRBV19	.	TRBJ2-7	CASSISPGTTYEQYF
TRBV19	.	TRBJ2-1	CASSIDHSRVVNEQFF
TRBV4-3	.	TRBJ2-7	CASSQDLEYEQYF
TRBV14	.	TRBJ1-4	CASSRAGVNEKLFF
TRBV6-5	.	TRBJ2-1	CASGRDYNEQFF
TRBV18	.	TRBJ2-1	CASSPLTGATLYNEQFF
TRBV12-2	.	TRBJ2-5	CASRLGTSGGAIETQYF
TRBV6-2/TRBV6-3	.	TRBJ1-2	CASNYGPDTLSYGYTF
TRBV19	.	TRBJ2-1	CASRPSGYSYNEQFF
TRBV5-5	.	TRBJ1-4	CASSWDRLNEKLFF
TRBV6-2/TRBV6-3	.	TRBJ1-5	CASSATGNNQPQHF
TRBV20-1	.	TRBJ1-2	CSASVQGGAGYTF
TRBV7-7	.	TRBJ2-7	CASSSGLGQGPYEQYF
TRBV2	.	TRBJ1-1	CASSGTASTEAFF